The 32 T cell receptor beta chains presented below share a single source sample, sequenced in a study of blood T cell repertoires in COVID-19. Profiling relied on immunoSEQ multiplex PCR, and the TCRdb table lists in-frame clones only, not all of them. The sample lists approximately 270,000 clones; nearly 90% were seen once. Sequencing input: peripheral blood. All receptors derive from a man younger than 35 with active or convalescent COVID-19.

V usage is TRBV2 and J usage is TRBJ2-1, with a tentative D call TRBD2 (5 bases). V gave up 3 bases and J gave up 9 bases, with 9 bases separating them. CDR1 and CDR2 (germline): SNHLY, FYNNEI. The CDR3 covers 12 residues. In DNA form, the CDR3 reads TGTGCCAGCAGTGACTGGGCGGGTGAGCAGTTCTTC. This codes for CASSDWAGEQFF.

This chain links TRBV7-3 with TRBJ2-3; D possibly corresponds to TRBD2 (5 bases). CDR3 length: 15 amino acids. Germline V gives CDR1 SGHTA, CDR2 FQGTGA. Trimming stripped 5 bases from V and 0 bases from J, with 12 bases between. The DNA for the CDR3 is TGTGCCAGCAGCGCCGGGGTTTTTAGCACAGATACGCAGTATTTT. Residues: CASSAGVFSTDTQYF.

The rearrangement uses TRBV19 and TRBJ2-6, with 7 bases that match TRBD2. V shed 4 bases, J shed 0 bases, and the junction held 9 bases outside the gene matches. This CDR3 spans 18 amino acids. Looked up from germline, CDR1 is LNHDA and CDR2 is SQIVND (reference sequence). DNA for the CDR3: TGTGCCAGTAGTACCAGCGGGGAAGCGTACTCTGGGGCCAACGTCCTGACTTTC. As protein: CASSTSGEAYSGANVLTF.

The chain has TRBV5-8 and TRBJ2-3; D might be TRBD1 (6 bases). CDR1 is SGHTS, CDR2 YDEGEE, per germline. Deletions cut 0 bases from V and 0 bases from J, with 8 bases between. The CDR3 consists of 15 residues. This CDR3 is CASSLAQGSTDTQYF. CDR3 nucleotides: TGTGCCAGCAGCTTGGCACAGGGTAGCACAGATACGCAGTATTTT.

The chain links TRBV11-2 to TRBJ1-1; D gene ambiguous. Germline values: CDR1 SGHAT, CDR2 FQNNGV. With 3 bases removed from V and 3 bases from J, the gap between germline ends came to 8 bases. The CDR3 extends over 13 amino acids. For the CDR3, the DNA is TGTGCCAGCAGCTTGTCAGTCGACACTGAAGCTTTCTTT. Amino acids: CASSLSVDTEAFF. The full variable domain, completed using reference TRBV11-2 and TRBJ1-1, is EAGVAQSPRYKIIEKRQSVAFWCNPISGHATLYWYQQILGQGPKLLIQFQNNGVVDDSQLPKDRFSAERLKGVDSTLKIQPAKLEDSAVYLCASSLSVDTEAFFGQGTRLTVV.

The sample holds one count of this clone. V gene TRBV5-1 combines with J gene TRBJ1-2; 9 nucleotides align to TRBD1. The CDR3 loop spans 13 amino acids. Trimming at V came to 4 bases and at J to 6 bases, leaving 4 bases not matched to a gene. Germline V lookup: CDR1 SGHRS, CDR2 YFSETQ. CDR3 in amino acids: CASSAQGADGYTF. The CDR3 DNA sequence: TGCGCCAGCAGCGCACAGGGGGCAGATGGCTACACCTTC.

This clone appeared once. The gene calls are TRBV18 and TRBJ2-7; no clear D. CDR1 is KGHSH, CDR2 LQKENI, per germline. CDR3 length equals 12 residues. V was pared by 2 bases and J by 5 bases, with 7 bases between. CDR3 sequence: CASSPVNDEQYF. In DNA, the CDR3 is TGTGCCAGCTCACCAGTTAATGACGAGCAGTACTTC.

The chain recombines TRBV4-1 with TRBJ1-2; D is unresolved. CDR1 is MGHRA and CDR2 is YSYEKL in the germline V gene. V lost 5 bases to trimming and J lost 8 bases, with 18 bases between them. The CDR3 is 14 residues long. The CDR3 nucleotides are TGCGCCAGCAGCGTCGACGGGATAACATGGGGCTACACCTTC. It encodes CASSVDGITWGYTF.

The genes are TRBV11-3 and TRBJ2-6; tentatively, D is TRBD1 (5 bases). The germline V gene has CDR1 SGHNT and CDR2 YENEEA. The CDR3 totals 16 residues. Trimming cost V 5 bases and J 0 bases, with 11 bases left between them. The CDR3 loop is CASSPRQSSGANVLTF. The CDR3 nucleotides read TGTGCCAGCAGCCCTAGACAGTCCTCTGGGGCCAACGTCCTGACTTTC.

The genes are TRBV2 and TRBJ2-3; 10 bases are shared with TRBD2. V lost 7 bases, J lost 0 bases, and 4 bases stayed unmatched. CDR1 and CDR2 from the germline V gene are SNHLY and FYNNEI. This CDR3 spans 15 amino acids. The DNA for the CDR3 is TGTGCCAGCACCGGACTAGCGGAAAGCACAGATACGCAGTATTTT. Translating it yields CASTGLAESTDTQYF.

The rearrangement joins TRBV28 to TRBJ2-3; 13 bases map to TRBD2. The CDR3 has 16 residues. V gave up 5 bases and J gave up 5 bases; unmatched junction bases: 7. Germline loops: CDR1 MDHEN, CDR2 SYDVKM. CDR3: CASSPWTSGSLDTQYF. DNA for the CDR3: TGTGCCAGCAGTCCTTGGACTAGCGGGAGTTTAGATACGCAGTATTTT.

The chain recombines TRBV7-2 with TRBJ1-2; 9 positions agree with TRBD1. CDR1 SGHTA and CDR2 FQGNSA come from the germline V gene. V shed 6 bases, J shed 2 bases, and the junction held 7 bases outside the gene matches. This CDR3 comprises 15 residues. The CDR3 DNA reads as TGTGCCAGCAGTTTTTCCGGGACAGGGAACTATGGCTACACCTTC. Translating it yields CASSFSGTGNYGYTF.

The chain has TRBV19 and TRBJ1-1, with D tentatively TRBD1 (5 bases). V was shortened by 2 bases and J by 2 bases, with 9 bases between the two germline ends. CDR1 is LNHDA, CDR2 SQIVND, per germline (reference sequence). The length of the CDR3 is 14 residues. This chain's CDR3 is CASSIPRANTEAFF. The CDR3 nucleotides read TGTGCCAGTAGTATACCCAGGGCTAACACTGAAGCTTTCTTT.

The chain has TRBV9 and TRBJ2-3; 8 nucleotides line up with TRBD2. Germline V gene sequence: CDR1 SGDLS, CDR2 YYNGEE. After removal of 3 bases from V and 4 bases from J, the junction contained 22 bases not matched to a gene. This CDR3 is 20 amino acids long. As DNA, the CDR3 is TGTGCCAGCAGCGGGGGGCAGCGGGGGCCCCACCGCTCCCCCTCAGATACGCAGTATTTT. It specifies CASSGGQRGPHRSPSDTQYF.

This clone was detected only once. This sequence joins TRBV6-1 and TRBJ1-1; D is possibly TRBD1 (5 bases). CDR3 size: 16 residues. V was clipped by 2 bases and J by 6 bases, with 19 bases between them. In germline, CDR1 is MNHNS, CDR2 SASEGT. The CDR3 spells CASSEPLGRGWPEAFF. CDR3 nucleotides: TGTGCCAGCAGTGAACCTCTTGGAAGGGGTTGGCCTGAAGCTTTCTTT.

The chain combines TRBV7-2 with TRBJ2-7; perhaps TRBD2 as D (5 bases). Deletions cut 1 base from V and 4 bases from J, with 14 bases between. CDR1 is SGHTA, CDR2 FQGNSA, per germline. CDR3 length: 15 residues. The CDR3 region has the DNA TGTGCCAGCAGCTTAGAAGTGGGCCGGGGATACGAGCAGTACTTC. Amino acids: CASSLEVGRGYEQYF.

This clone was seen once. This chain links TRBV27 with TRBJ2-7, with TRBD2 as a possible D gene (6 bases). The V end was cut by 11 bases, the J end by 2 bases, with 16 bases between. Germline V gene sequence: CDR1 MNHEY, CDR2 SMNVEV (reference sequence). CDR3 length: 13 residues. This CDR3 reads CASEGGFPYEQYF. DNA for the CDR3: TGTGCCTCAGAGGGAGGCTTTCCCTACGAGCAGTACTTC.

This clone was detected only once. The rearrangement joins TRBV28 to TRBJ1-3, with 9 bases matching TRBD1. The CDR3 loop spans 14 amino acids. Germline assignment: CDR1 MDHEN and CDR2 SYDVKM. The V gene end was trimmed by 6 bases and the J gene end by 7 bases; junction bases not matched to a gene: 7. CDR3 bases: TGTGCCAGCAGCACGGGACAGGGTACGAACACCATATATTTT. Translated: CASSTGQGTNTIYF. The full variable domain, its missing parts supplied by reference TRBV28 and TRBJ1-3, is DVKVTQSSRYLVKRTGEKVFLECVQDMDHENMFWYRQDPGLGLRLIYFSYDVKMKEKGDIPEGYSVSREKKERFSLILESASTNQTSMYLCASSTGQGTNTIYFGEGSWLTVV.

The chain has TRBV28 and TRBJ1-6; D is unclear. CDR3 length equals 17 residues. Trimming removed 3 bases at V and 0 bases at J, with 12 bases between. The V gene's germline CDR1 is MDHEN and CDR2 SYDVKM. The CDR3 sequence: CASSFVSGSSYNSPLHF. The CDR3 region has the DNA TGTGCCAGCAGTTTCGTGTCGGGAAGCTCCTATAATTCACCCCTCCACTTT. Filled out from reference TRBV28 and TRBJ1-6, the complete variable domain reads DVKVTQSSRYLVKRTGEKVFLECVQDMDHENMFWYRQDPGLGLRLIYFSYDVKMKEKGDIPEGYSVSREKKERFSLILESASTNQTSMYLCASSFVSGSSYNSPLHFGNGTRLTVT.

The table lists this clone with a few counts. The chain uses TRBV5-8 and TRBJ1-4; 7 bases align to TRBD1. The V segment lost 0 bases and the J segment 8 bases; nucleotides outside the gene matches: 13. The V gene's germline CDR1 is SGHTS and CDR2 YDEGEE. CDR3 length: 17 residues. In nucleotides, the CDR3 is TGTGCCAGCAGCTTGGGGTTAGCCCGGACAGGAGGCGAAAAACTGTTTTTT. Its translation is CASSLGLARTGGEKLFF.

The chain uses TRBV4-1 and TRBJ2-3; 13 positions agree with TRBD2. Trimming removed 2 bases from V and 1 base from J; junction bases left unmatched: 12. CDR1 and CDR2 (germline): MGHRA, YSYEKL. CDR3 length: 20 amino acids. CDR3 bases: TGCGCCAGCAGCCAAACCCAACTAGCGGGAGGGGGTCGACGCACAGATACGCAGTATTTT. Protein sequence: CASSQTQLAGGGRRTDTQYF.

The CDR3 DNA follows: TGTGCCAGCAGCCAAGATCGGGGTGGGAGCTCCTACGAGCAGTACTTC. This sequence encodes CASSQDRGGSSYEQYF. This chain connects TRBV3-1 (or the pseudogene TRBV3-2) to TRBJ2-7; perhaps TRBD2 as D (5 bases). This CDR3 spans 16 amino acids. The germline gives CDR1 LGHDT, CDR2 YNNKEL (reference sequence). V was shortened by 0 bases and J by 0 bases, with 12 bases between the two germline ends.

V gene TRBV10-3 combines with J gene TRBJ1-6; a weak D match, TRBD1 (6 bases). Trimming took off 9 bases at V and 7 bases at J, with 13 bases between the two ends. CDR3 size: 13 residues. Germline V lookup: CDR1 ENHRY, CDR2 SYGVKD. CDR3 nucleotide sequence: TGTGCCATGGGGGGGACAATGAATTCACCCCTCCACTTT. Its translation: CAMGGTMNSPLHF.

Here the CDR3 DNA reads TGCGCCAGCAGCAGCCTAACCACTAGCGGGAGGTGGTACGAGCAGTACTTC. Its protein is CASSSLTTSGRWYEQYF. The chain is built from TRBV5-1 and TRBJ2-7, with 12 bases fitting TRBD2. CDR1 is SGHRS, CDR2 YFSETQ, per germline. J gave up 4 bases and V 4 bases, and 12 bases lay outside the gene matches. The CDR3 spans 17 residues.

V gene TRBV6-2 or TRBV6-3 combines with J gene TRBJ1-2, with TRBD1 identical over 12 bases. CDR1 and CDR2 from the germline V gene are MNHEY and SVGEGT. J lost 8 bases, V lost 2 bases, and 12 bases had no gene match. This CDR3 is 17 amino acids long. CDR3 loop: CASSYLDGGQGARGYTF. As DNA, the CDR3 is TGTGCCAGCAGTTACCTCGATGGGGGACAGGGGGCCAGAGGCTACACCTTC.

The chain combines TRBV4-3 with TRBJ2-7, with 8 bases lining up with TRBD2. The CDR3 consists of 15 residues. The J segment lost 1 base and the V segment lost 5 bases, leaving 7 bases of the junction unmatched. CDR1 and CDR2 from the germline V gene are LGHNA and YSLEER. DNA of the CDR3: TGCGCCAGCAGCTTTCAAGCGGGGGAATCCTACGAGCAGTACTTC. It codes for CASSFQAGESYEQYF.

The CDR3 sequence: CASSAGTGANSPLHF. CDR3 DNA sequence: TGTGCCAGTAGTGCAGGGACAGGGGCTAATTCACCCCTCCACTTT. The chain uses TRBV19 and TRBJ1-6; 10 nucleotides agree with TRBD1. V trimming: 5 bases; J trimming: 6 bases; junction bases outside the gene matches: 4. Germline assignment: CDR1 LNHDA and CDR2 SQIVND (reference sequence). The CDR3 sequence is 15 residues long.

The V call is TRBV5-1, the J call TRBJ2-1; 13 bases are a match to TRBD2. The V gene's germline CDR1 is SGHRS and CDR2 YFSETQ. The CDR3 runs to 20 residues. Trimming cost V 4 bases and J 10 bases; bases outside gene matches: 23. CDR3 in amino acids: CASSTPGTGGSPGLAGEQFF. CDR3 nucleotides: TGCGCCAGCAGCACGCCCGGGACAGGGGGTTCTCCGGGACTAGCGGGAGAGCAGTTCTTC. Looking up the rest from reference TRBV5-1 and TRBJ2-1 gives the full variable domain: KAGVTQTPRYLIKTRGQQVTLSCSPISGHRSVSWYQQTPGQGLQFLFEYFSETQRNKGNFPGRFSGRQFSNSRSEMNVSTLELGDSALYLCASSTPGTGGSPGLAGEQFFGPGTRLTVL.

This rearrangement joins TRBV3-1 (or the pseudogene TRBV3-2) to TRBJ2-2, with D uncertain. V was shortened by 1 base and J by 1 base, with 10 bases between the two germline ends. The CDR3 is 16 amino acids. CDR1 and CDR2 from the germline V gene are LGHDT and YNNKEL (reference sequence). The CDR3: CASSQGGGRNTGELFF. The CDR3 DNA follows: TGTGCCAGCAGCCAAGGTGGCGGTAGGAACACCGGGGAGCTGTTTTTT.

The V and J genes are TRBV5-8 and TRBJ2-1; 7 positions agree with TRBD1. The V gene end was trimmed by 1 base and the J gene end by 2 bases; junction bases not matched to a gene: 3. This CDR3 spans 15 amino acids. The germline gives CDR1 SGHTS, CDR2 YDEGEE. The CDR3 spells CASSLRGGAYNEQFF. Here the CDR3 DNA reads TGTGCCAGCAGCTTGCGAGGGGGCGCCTACAATGAGCAGTTCTTC.

The rearrangement links TRBV7-3 to TRBJ2-1, with D maybe TRBD2 (6 bases). The CDR3 runs 14 residues. Germline V CDR1 and CDR2: SGHTA, FQGTGA. The V end lost 1 base, the J end lost 7 bases, and 11 bases lay between the germline ends. Here the CDR3 DNA reads TGTGCCAGCAGCTTAATGGGGGGAGCGAATGAGCAGTTCTTC. It codes for CASSLMGGANEQFF.

The gene calls are TRBV7-2 and TRBJ2-1; 10 bases are a match to TRBD2. CDR1 and CDR2 from the germline V gene are SGHTA and FQGNSA. V trimming: 4 bases; J trimming: 4 bases; junction bases outside the gene matches: 4. CDR3 length: 15 residues. CDR3 protein: CASSSSTSGYNEQFF. In nucleotides, the CDR3 is TGTGCCAGCAGCTCCTCGACTAGCGGGTACAATGAGCAGTTCTTC.